The clone carrying this TCR beta chain was observed a handful of times. Total RNA extracted from each sample amounted to at least 6 micrograms. The sample is drawn from a study of blood T cells in healthy people across ages. Then a second PCR, running about 6 to 12 cycles, was carried out with a sample-barcoded 5' primer and a J-beta primer mix. TCRdb used MiXCR to reprocess the 5' RACE reads, holding one entry per CDR3 protein. Among approximately 690,000 distinct CDR3 sequences, 58% were seen once, and the ten largest hold around 37%. CDR3 size: 14 residues. Germline V gene data show CDR1 as SGHRS and CDR2 as YFSETQ. V gave up 5 bases and J gave up 3 bases, with 11 bases separating them.

Sequenced input: blood. The receptor was derived from a man in his 60s in good health. J is TRBJ1-4 and V is TRBV5-1, with unresolved D. In DNA, the CDR3 is TGCGCCAGCAGGACGGACGGCCCTAATGAAAAACTGTTTTTT. This gives the protein CASRTDGPNEKLFF. Based on the CDR3 plus reference TRBV5-1 and TRBJ1-4, the full variable domain is KAGVTQTPRYLIKTRGQQVTLSCSPISGHRSVSWYQQTPGQGLQFLFEYFSETQRNKGNFPGRFSGRQFSNSRSEMNVSTLELGDSALYLCASRTDGPNEKLFFGSGTQLSVL.